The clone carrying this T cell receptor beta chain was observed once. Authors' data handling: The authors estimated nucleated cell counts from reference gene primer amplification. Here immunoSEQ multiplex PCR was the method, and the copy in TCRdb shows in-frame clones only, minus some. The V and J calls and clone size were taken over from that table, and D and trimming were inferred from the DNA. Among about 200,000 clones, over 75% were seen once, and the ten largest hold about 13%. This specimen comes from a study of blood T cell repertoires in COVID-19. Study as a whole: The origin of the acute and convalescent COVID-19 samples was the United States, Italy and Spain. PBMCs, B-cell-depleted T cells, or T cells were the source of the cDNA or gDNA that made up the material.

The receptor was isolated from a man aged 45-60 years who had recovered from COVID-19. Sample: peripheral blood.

The CDR3 DNA is TGTGCCAGCAGTTTAAGACAGGACCTGGGAAAGAGCACCTTC. Translating gives CASSLRQDLGKSTF. The chain links TRBV3-1 (or the pseudogene TRBV3-2) to TRBJ1-2; a weak D match, TRBD1 (6 bases). Germline-derived CDR1 and CDR2 are LGHDT and YNNKEL (reference sequence). V lost 6 bases to trimming and J lost 13 bases, with 24 bases between them. The CDR3 has 14 amino acids.